Shown below are 3 T cell receptor beta chains from a single sample sequenced in a study of response to subunit inactivated influenza vaccine. TCRdb fed the RT-PCR reads into MiXCR, producing one record per CDR3 protein. The sample carries around 480,000 distinct CDR3 sequences, around 9.9% recorded once. Sequencing used PBMCs from blood, obtained roughly 6 weeks after vaccination. These receptors all stem from a man aged 45 to 65 who received an inactivated influenza vaccine.

This clonotype has a count of ten or more. The chain combines TRBV20-1 with TRBJ2-7, with TRBD1 matching over 10 bases. This CDR3 spans 15 amino acids. Trimming removed 5 bases from V and 2 bases from J; junction bases left unmatched: 9. From germline, CDR1 is DFQATT and CDR2 SNEGSKA (reference sequence). The CDR3 sequence is CSAPRDRGLTYEQYF. In DNA, the CDR3 is TGCAGTGCTCCCCGGGACAGGGGCCTGACCTACGAGCAGTACTTC.

The chain uses TRBV7-2 and TRBJ2-6; no reliable D call. Germline assignment: CDR1 SGHTA and CDR2 FQGNSA. V lost 2 bases and J lost 0, with 8 bases in between. The CDR3 length is 16 residues. The CDR3 bases are TGTGCCAGCAGCTTAATGAGGATCTCTGGGGCCAACGTCCTGACTTTC. Protein: CASSLMRISGANVLTF.

This clonotype has just one count. The germline gene is not matched at one end of the junction; a read error may be the cause. The V and J genes are TRBV7-9 and TRBJ2-7, with 9 bases lining up with TRBD1. CDR3 length equals 15 residues. Germline CDR1 SEHNR, CDR2 FQNEAQ (reference sequence). The CDR3 DNA follows: TGTGCCAGCAGCTTGAGGGACAGGGCTCCCTACGAGCAGGACTTC. Translating gives CASSLRDRAPYEQDF.